Following are 5 T cell receptor beta chains from one sample sequenced in a study of blood T cell repertoires in COVID-19. TCRdb's copy holds only in-frame clones and misses some; the assay was immunoSEQ multiplex PCR. The sample lists almost 400,000 clones, roughly nine tenths occurring once. Sequenced: PBMCs or T cells enriched from blood (not recorded which). All receptors come from a woman in her 30s who had recovered from COVID-19.

This chain connects TRBV30 to TRBJ2-3; D gene uncertain. V gave up 0 bases and J gave up 4 bases, with 5 bases separating them. This CDR3 contains 12 residues. The germline V gene encodes CDR1 GTSNPN and CDR2 SVGIG (reference sequence). CDR3 region: CAWSVSADTQYF. In nucleotides, the CDR3 is TGTGCCTGGAGTGTAAGCGCAGATACGCAGTATTTT.

V is TRBV19 and J is TRBJ1-1, with 9 bases matching TRBD1. After removal of 5 bases from V and 11 bases from J, the junction contained 15 bases not matched to a gene. This CDR3 has 15 amino acids. Germline assignment: CDR1 LNHDA and CDR2 SQIVND (reference sequence). DNA for the CDR3: TGTGCCAGTAGTTCCGGGACAGGGCATTTGGGGGGGGCTTTCTTT. It codes for CASSSGTGHLGGAFF.

The chain joins TRBV7-9 to TRBJ1-2; D gene ambiguous. The CDR3 runs to 12 residues. CDR1 and CDR2 (germline): SEHNR, FQNEAQ (reference sequence). The ends were cut back, 5 bases at V and 4 bases at J, with 8 bases in the middle. The CDR3, as DNA: TGTGCCAGCAGCAAGCTCTTCTATGGCTACACCTTC. Translating it yields CASSKLFYGYTF.

This clone was detected ten times or more. The rearrangement links TRBV20-1 to TRBJ2-7, with D possibly matching TRBD2 (5 bases). Germline CDR1 reads DFQATT; CDR2 reads SNEGSKA (reference sequence). This CDR3 has 13 residues. Trimming removed 3 bases at V and 4 bases at J, with 13 bases between. The CDR3 DNA is TGCAGTGCTAGTTCACTCTCGGGATACGAGCAGTACTTC. Its protein is CSASSLSGYEQYF.

The sample holds a few counts of this clone. The chain combines TRBV2 with TRBJ2-7, with 12 bases fitting TRBD2. The CDR3 loop spans 14 amino acids. Trimming at V came to 7 bases and at J to 4 bases, leaving 5 bases not matched to a gene. Germline-derived CDR1 and CDR2 are SNHLY and FYNNEI. In nucleotides, the CDR3 is TGTGCCAGCATTCGGGGGACTAGCGGGTACGAGCAGTACTTC. This sequence encodes CASIRGTSGYEQYF.